A selection of T cell receptor beta chains follows, all from one sample in a study of T cell responses to AZD1222 COVID-19 vaccine. Profiled with immunoSEQ multiplex PCR; TCRdb holds only in-frame clones, not every one. This repertoire shows tens of thousands of clones, 75% to 95% found once; its top ten account for more than 7.5%. The material was peripheral blood, obtained 28 days after the second AZD1222 dose. Receptors originate from an adult who received the AZD1222 COVID-19 vaccine. Each CDR3 is given with its conserved first and last residue. A D gene is named only where the DNA matches it firmly. A row's size may be missing; if present it is once, few, many or a size class.

j_call	v_call	clone_size	d_call	cdr3_nt	cdr3_aa
TRBJ1-3	TRBV19	.	.	TGTGCCAGTAGAAAGACAGCAACTGGAAACACCATATATTTT	CASRKTATGNTIYF
TRBJ2-7	TRBV6-5	.	TRBD1	TGTGCCAGCAGTTACCTGCAGGGGGCCTACGAGCAGTACTTC	CASSYLQGAYEQYF
TRBJ1-3	TRBV27	.	.	TGTGCCAGCAGTTTACAAGGGACACATGGAAACACCATATATTTT	CASSLQGTHGNTIYF
TRBJ2-7	TRBV18	.	TRBD2	TGTGCCAGCTCCCCGGGACTAGCGGACTACGAGCAGTACTTC	CASSPGLADYEQYF
TRBJ2-2	TRBV9	.	.	TGTGCCAGCAGCGTAGTGGGGACTTTCGGCGGGGAGCTGTTTTTT	CASSVVGTFGGELFF
TRBJ2-2	TRBV6-6	once	.	TGTGCCAGCAGTTACTCCCTTCCCGGGGAGCTGTTTTTT	CASSYSLPGELFF
TRBJ2-7	TRBV6-5	.	TRBD1	TGTGCCAGCAGAGGACAGGCGTACGAGCAGTACTTC	CASRGQAYEQYF
TRBJ2-5	TRBV12-3/TRBV12-4	.	.	TGTGCCAGCAGTGGTTCCCTCAAGAAGACCCAGTACTTC	CASSGSLKKTQYF
TRBJ1-6	TRBV5-8	.	.	TGTGCCAGCAGCTTGAGGGCAGGGAATTCACCCCTCCACTTT	CASSLRAGNSPLHF
TRBJ2-3	TRBV2	.	TRBD2	TGTGCCAGCATCCGAGCTAGCGGGAGGGGTGGAGATACGCAGTATTTT	CASIRASGRGGDTQYF
TRBJ2-5	TRBV14	once	.	TGTGCCAGCAGCCAAGTTAGAGAGGGAGTTTTTGAGGAGACCCAGTACTTC	CASSQVREGVFEETQYF
TRBJ1-2	TRBV6-4	.	TRBD1	TGTGCCAGCAGTCCCGGGACAGGGGAAAACTATGGCTACACCTTC	CASSPGTGENYGYTF
TRBJ1-2	TRBV3-1/TRBV3-2	.	.	TGTGCCAGCAGCCAAGAGCCTCGGGGGAACTATGGCTACACCTTC	CASSQEPRGNYGYTF
TRBJ1-1	TRBV6-2/TRBV6-3	.	TRBD1	TGTGCCAGCACCCCTCGCCGGGACAGGGGCGGGACTGAAGCTTTCTTT	CASTPRRDRGGTEAFF
TRBJ2-7	TRBV11-1	.	.	TGTGCCAGCAGCTTTTTGAGGACGGGGAGCTCCTACGAGCAGTACTTC	CASSFLRTGSSYEQYF
TRBJ2-1	TRBV7-9	.	TRBD1	TGTGCCAGCAGCCCCCCCCGGACAGGGCGATTGGATGAGCAGTTCTTC	CASSPPRTGRLDEQFF
TRBJ2-1	TRBV6-5	.	TRBD2	TGTGCCAGCAGTTACTCGAGGGGTAGCGGGAACAATGAGCAGTTCTTC	CASSYSRGSGNNEQFF